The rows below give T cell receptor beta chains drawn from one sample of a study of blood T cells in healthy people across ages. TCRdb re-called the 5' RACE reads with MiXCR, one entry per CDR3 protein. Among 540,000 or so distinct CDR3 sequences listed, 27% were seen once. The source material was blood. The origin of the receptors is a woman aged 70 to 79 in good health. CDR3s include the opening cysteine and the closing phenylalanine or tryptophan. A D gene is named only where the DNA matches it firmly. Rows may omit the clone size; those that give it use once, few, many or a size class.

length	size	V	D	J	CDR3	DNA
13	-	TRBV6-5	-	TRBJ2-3	CASRRGATDTQYF	TGTGCCAGCAGGAGGGGGGCCACAGATACGCAGTATTTT
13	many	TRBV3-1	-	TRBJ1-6	CASSQSRGSPLHF	TGTGCCAGCAGCCAGTCACGGGGTTCACCCCTCCACTTT
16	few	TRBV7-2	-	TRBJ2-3	CASSLVRRGGTDTQYF	TGTGCCAGCAGCTTAGTACGGCGCGGGGGCACAGATACGCAGTATTTT
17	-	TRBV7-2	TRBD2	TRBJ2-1	CASSQAPRAGGYNEQFF	TGTGCCAGCAGCCAAGCTCCGCGAGCGGGGGGCTACAATGAGCAGTTCTTC
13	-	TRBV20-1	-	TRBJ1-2	CSARDHGQGGYTF	TGCAGTGCTAGAGATCACGGGCAAGGTGGCTACACCTTC
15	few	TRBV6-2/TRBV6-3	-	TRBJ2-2	CASKIGGLSTGELFF	TGTGCCAGCAAGATCGGGGGCCTATCCACCGGGGAGCTGTTTTTT
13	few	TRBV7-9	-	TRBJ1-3	CASSQVRGNTIYF	TGTGCCAGCAGCCAAGTCAGGGGAAACACCATATATTTT
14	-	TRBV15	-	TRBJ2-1	CATSRDLGGGRSFF	TGTGCCACCAGCAGAGATCTTGGGGGGGGGCGATCTTTCTTC
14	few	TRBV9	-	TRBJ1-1	CASSGGPAGTEAFF	TGTGCCAGCAGCGGGGGGCCAGCCGGCACTGAAGCTTTCTTT
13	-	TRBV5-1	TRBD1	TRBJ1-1	CASSKSGGTEAFF	TGCGCCAGCAGCAAATCAGGGGGCACTGAAGCTTTCTTT
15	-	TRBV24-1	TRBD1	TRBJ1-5	CATSVRGTGFQPQHF	TGTGCCACCAGTGTACGAGGGACAGGATTTCAGCCCCAGCATTTT
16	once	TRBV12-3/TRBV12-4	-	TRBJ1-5	CASSFDLGGQGQPQHF	TGTGCCAGCAGTTTTGATCTTGGGGGGCAAGGACAGCCCCAGCATTTT
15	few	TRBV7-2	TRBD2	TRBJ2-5	CASSFQRGEGETQYF	TGTGCCAGCAGCTTCCAGCGGGGGGAGGGAGAGACCCAGTACTTC
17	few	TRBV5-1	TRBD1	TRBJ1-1	CASSGGPDRGLNTEAFF	TGCGCCAGCAGCGGGGGACCGGACAGGGGGCTGAACACTGAAGCTTTCTTT
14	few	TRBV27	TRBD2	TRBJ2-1	CASSLPAGGNEQFF	TGTGCCAGCAGTTTGCCAGCGGGGGGCAATGAGCAGTTCTTC
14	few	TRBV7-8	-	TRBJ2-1	CASSLVLRDNEQFF	TGTGCCAGCAGCTTAGTTCTGAGGGACAATGAGCAGTTCTTC
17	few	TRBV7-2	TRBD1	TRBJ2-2	CASSLNVRQGSTGELFF	TGTGCCAGCAGCTTAAATGTCCGACAGGGTAGTACCGGGGAGCTGTTTTTT
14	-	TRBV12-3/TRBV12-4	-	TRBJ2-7	CASTERGPSYEQYF	TGTGCCAGCACAGAGCGCGGACCCTCCTACGAGCAGTACTTC
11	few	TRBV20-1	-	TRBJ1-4	CSAAEDEKLFF	TGCAGTGCTGCGGAGGATGAAAAACTGTTTTTT
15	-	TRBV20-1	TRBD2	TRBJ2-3	CSARVAGGRTDTQYF	TGCAGTGCTAGAGTTGCGGGAGGGCGCACAGATACGCAGTATTTT
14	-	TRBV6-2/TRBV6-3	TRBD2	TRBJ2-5	CASSYARGEETQYF	TGTGCCAGCAGTTACGCTCGGGGGGAAGAGACCCAGTACTTC
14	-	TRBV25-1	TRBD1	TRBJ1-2	CASSGPGTGADYTF	TGTGCCAGCAGTGGTCCCGGGACAGGGGCGGACTACACCTTC
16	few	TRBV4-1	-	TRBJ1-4	CASSPQGTAGGEKLFF	TGCGCCAGCAGCCCCCAAGGTACAGCCGGAGGGGAAAAACTGTTTTTT
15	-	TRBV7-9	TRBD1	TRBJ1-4	CASSYGTGPNEKLFF	TGTGCCAGCAGCTATGGGACAGGCCCTAATGAAAAACTGTTTTTT
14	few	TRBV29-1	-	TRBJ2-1	CSVGDGASYNEQFF	TGCAGCGTTGGGGACGGGGCATCCTACAATGAGCAGTTCTTC
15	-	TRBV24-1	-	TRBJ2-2	CATSDATTATGELFF	TGTGCCACCAGTGATGCTACGACAGCTACCGGGGAGCTGTTTTTT
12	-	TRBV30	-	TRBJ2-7	CAWSVLPYEQYF	TGTGCCTGGAGTGTGTTACCCTACGAGCAGTACTTC
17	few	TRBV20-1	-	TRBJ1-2	CSATSRGGRADNYGYTF	TGCAGTGCTACCAGTCGGGGGGGCAGGGCTGATAACTATGGCTACACCTTC
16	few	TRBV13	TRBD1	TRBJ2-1	CASSPSTDRGYNEQFF	TGTGCCAGCAGCCCCTCCACCGACAGGGGTTACAATGAGCAGTTCTTC
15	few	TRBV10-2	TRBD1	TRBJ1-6	CASSELRTGGTPLHF	TGCGCCAGCAGTGAGCTGAGGACAGGCGGTACCCCCCTCCACTTT
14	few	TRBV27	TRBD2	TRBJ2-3	CASSLGGVKDTQCF	TGTGCCAGCAGTTTGGGGGGGGTGAAGGATACGCAGTGTTTT
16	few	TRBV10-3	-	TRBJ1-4	CAISREEGGWGGKLFF	TGTGCCATCAGTCGCGAGGAAGGCGGGTGGGGTGGAAAACTGTTTTTT
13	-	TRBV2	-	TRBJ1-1	CASTDLRVSEAFF	TGTGCCAGCACCGACCTACGGGTCTCTGAAGCTTTCTTT